This T cell receptor beta chain appears in the sequencing data of a study of control samples from healthy donors and cancer patients. Profiled with immunoSEQ multiplex PCR; TCRdb holds only in-frame clones, not every one. Of 95,000 to 120,000 clones listed, roughly four fifths are singletons. Germline-derived CDR1 and CDR2 are SGHRS and YFSETQ. Trimming removed 0 bases from V and 2 bases from J, with 17 bases in between. The CDR3 contains 17 residues. The sequence was obtained from a man aged 18-30 years in good health. The chain links TRBV5-1 to TRBJ1-1; D is possibly TRBD1 (6 bases). The source material was blood. In DNA, the CDR3 is TGCGCCAGCAGCTTGGTTTCACGGGACATATTAAACACTGAAGCTTTCTTT. Its protein is CASSLVSRDILNTEAFF.